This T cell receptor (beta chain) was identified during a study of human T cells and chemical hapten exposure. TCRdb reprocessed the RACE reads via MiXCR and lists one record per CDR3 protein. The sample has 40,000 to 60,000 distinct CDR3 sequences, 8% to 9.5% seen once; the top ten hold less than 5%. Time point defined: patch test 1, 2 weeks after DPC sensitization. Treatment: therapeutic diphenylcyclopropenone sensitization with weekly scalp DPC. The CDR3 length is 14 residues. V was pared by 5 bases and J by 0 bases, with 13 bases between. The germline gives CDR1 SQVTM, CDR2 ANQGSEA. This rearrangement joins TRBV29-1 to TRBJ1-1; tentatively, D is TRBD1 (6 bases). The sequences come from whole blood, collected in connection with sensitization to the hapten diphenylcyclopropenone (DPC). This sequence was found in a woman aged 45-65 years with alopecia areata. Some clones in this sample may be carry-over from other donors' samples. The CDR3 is CSVFRGGVNTEAFF. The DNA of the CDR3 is TGCAGCGTTTTTAGGGGGGGCGTGAACACTGAAGCTTTCTTT.